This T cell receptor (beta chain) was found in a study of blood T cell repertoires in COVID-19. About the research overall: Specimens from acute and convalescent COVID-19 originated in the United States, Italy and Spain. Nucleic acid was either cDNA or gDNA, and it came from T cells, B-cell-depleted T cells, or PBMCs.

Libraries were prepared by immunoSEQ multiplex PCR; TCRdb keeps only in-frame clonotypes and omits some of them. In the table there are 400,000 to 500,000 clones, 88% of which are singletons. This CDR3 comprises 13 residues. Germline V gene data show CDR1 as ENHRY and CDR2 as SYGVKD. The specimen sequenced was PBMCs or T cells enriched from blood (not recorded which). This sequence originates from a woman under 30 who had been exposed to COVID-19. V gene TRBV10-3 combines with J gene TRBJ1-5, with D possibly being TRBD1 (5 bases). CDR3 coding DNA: TGTGCGGTTAAGGGGTCTAGCAATCAGCCCCAGCATTTT. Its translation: CAVKGSSNQPQHF.